The rows below give T cell receptor beta chains drawn from one sample of a study of cytomegalovirus exposure and HLA in healthy donors. TCRdb keeps only in-frame clones here, not all; method: immunoSEQ multiplex PCR. The sample consists of about 95,000 clones, approximately 85% of them appearing once. The sequencing sample was made of PBMCs. These receptors all come from a man aged 25 to 40 in good health and CMV-seropositive. Both conserved end residues are part of each CDR3. The D gene is left open where the match is weak. Part of the rows lack a size; the others show once, few, many or a class for expanded clones.

clone size	D gene	V gene	J gene	CDR3 DNA	CDR3 protein
once	TRBD2	TRBV30	TRBJ2-2	TGTGCCTGGCTTCGGGCTAGCGGTACGAACACCGGGGAGCTGTTTTTT	CAWLRASGTNTGELFF
-	TRBD1	TRBV5-1	TRBJ2-1	TGCGCCAGCTCCCGGGACAGGGGGCGCGATGAGCAGTTCTTC	CASSRDRGRDEQFF
-	TRBD1	TRBV29-1	TRBJ1-1	TGCAGCGTAGCCTTACAGGGGGCTAACACTGAAGCTTTCTTT	CSVALQGANTEAFF
-	-	TRBV9	TRBJ2-7	TGTGCCAGCAGCGTAGTCGGCAGGGGCGGCGAGCAGTACTTC	CASSVVGRGGEQYF
-	-	TRBV28	TRBJ2-7	TGTGCCAGCAGTTTGCGGGGCGAGGGCTACTTC	CASSLRGEGYF
-	-	TRBV6-5	TRBJ1-3	TGTGCCAGCAGTTACTTGGGGGGCTCTGGAAACACCATATATTTT	CASSYLGGSGNTIYF
-	-	TRBV25-1	TRBJ2-2	TGTGCCAGCAGTGAGGCGGGACCCTGGAACACCGGGGAGCTGTTTTTT	CASSEAGPWNTGELFF
-	-	TRBV27	TRBJ2-1	TGTGCCAGCATTCGACTCCTCTTCCCCAATGAGCAGTTCTTC	CASIRLLFPNEQFF
-	-	TRBV19	TRBJ1-1	TGTGCCAGTAGTATAAGTAGGGGCTACACTGAAGCTTTCTTT	CASSISRGYTEAFF
-	TRBD2	TRBV28	TRBJ2-5	TGTGCCAGCAGTTCCACAGGACTAGCGGGGCAAGAGACCCAGTACTTC	CASSSTGLAGQETQYF